This T cell receptor (beta chain) was sequenced for a study of cytomegalovirus exposure and HLA in healthy donors. Overall study results and limits: Cytomegalovirus-associated status was assigned to more than 150 TCR beta chains. Most TCR beta V segments were productive about 87% or about 30% of the time in an earlier analysis.

Healthy bone marrow donors made up the cohort. Points on this clone: Its antigen is as yet unknown.

CDR3 length: 14 amino acids. Trimming removed 6 bases at V and 2 bases at J, with 14 bases between. Germline CDR1 and CDR2: SGHVS and FNYEAQ. PCR was performed using 60 Vbeta and 13 Jbeta primers. Libraries were prepared by immunoSEQ multiplex PCR; TCRdb keeps only in-frame clonotypes and omits some of them. The record lists tens of thousands of clones, of which the ten most abundant hold 6.5% to 8.5%. The chain combines TRBV7-6 with TRBJ2-7; D possibly corresponds to TRBD2 (5 bases). This clonotype was obtained from a woman aged 40 to 49 in good health and CMV-seronegative. Sequenced: PBMCs. CDR3 residues: CASRPRTEAYEQYF. The CDR3 region has the DNA TGTGCCAGCAGACCCAGGACTGAAGCCTACGAGCAGTACTTC. Based on the CDR3 plus reference TRBV7-6 and TRBJ2-7, the full variable domain is GAGVSQSPRYKVTKRGQDVALRCDPISGHVSLYWYRQALGQGPEFLTYFNYEAQQDKSGLPNDRFSAERPEGSISTLTIQRTEQRDSAMYRCASRPRTEAYEQYFGPGTRLTVT.